The 20 T cell receptor beta chains below all came from one sample that was sequenced in a study of response to subunit inactivated influenza vaccine (dated by TCRdb to 2017 to 2018). Libraries were constructed by RT-PCR. The listed sequencing device is Illumina HiSeq 2500. The public reads were quality trimmed at Q25 with fastp and then assembled into clones with MiXCR by TCRdb, keeping productive beta chains. Duplicate CDR3 protein sequences are folded into a single record with the most common DNA and genes. The sample data list 650,000 to 800,000 distinct CDR3 sequences, and roughly 18% of these were observed just once. 11% of the sample rests with the top ten. The sequencing here drew on PBMCs from blood, taken roughly 5 days after vaccination. All receptors come from a man between 45 and 60 years old who received an inactivated influenza vaccine. Donor details come from another sample of the same person, matched by shared clones.

This chain's CDR3 is CSVEFPPRDNEQFF. CDR3 nucleotide sequence: TGCAGCGTTGAGTTCCCACCTCGGGACAATGAGCAGTTCTTC. The V call is TRBV29-1, the J call TRBJ2-1; D not resolved. This CDR3 is built from 14 residues. CDR1 is SQVTM and CDR2 is ANQGSEA in the germline V gene. Deletions cut 3 bases from V and 5 bases from J, with 14 bases between.

The rearrangement links TRBV11-2 to TRBJ2-7, with 7 bases identical to TRBD2. The CDR3 runs to 18 residues. Looked up from germline, CDR1 is SGHAT and CDR2 is FQNNGV. V lost 4 bases to trimming and J lost 2 bases; unmatched junction nucleotides: 17. CDR3 DNA sequence: TGTGCCAGCAGCTCCCGCCTCGGGCTTTGGCGGGAGCCCTACGAGCAGTACTTC. This encodes CASSSRLGLWREPYEQYF. The full variable domain, rest sourced from reference TRBV11-2 and TRBJ2-7, is EAGVAQSPRYKIIEKRQSVAFWCNPISGHATLYWYQQILGQGPKLLIQFQNNGVVDDSQLPKDRFSAERLKGVDSTLKIQPAKLEDSAVYLCASSSRLGLWREPYEQYFGPGTRLTVT.

This clonotype occurred a few times. The rearrangement links TRBV20-1 to TRBJ1-1; tentative D call: TRBD1 (5 bases). The length of the CDR3 is 15 residues. Germline CDR1 is DFQATT and CDR2 is SNEGSKA (reference sequence). Trimming took off 0 bases at V and 0 bases at J, with 11 bases between the two ends. CDR3 DNA: TGCAGTGCTAGAGATAGGACGGACATGAACACTGAAGCTTTCTTT. Its protein product is CSARDRTDMNTEAFF.

This clonotype was observed a few times. CDR3 protein: CASSERWFSGTDNNEQFF. The DNA of the CDR3 is TGTGCCAGCAGTGAGAGGTGGTTCTCCGGGACAGACAACAATGAGCAGTTCTTC. The rearrangement joins TRBV6-1 to TRBJ2-1; 7 nucleotides match TRBD1. With 3 bases clipped from V and 5 bases from J, the junction kept 16 bases outside the gene matches. The germline V gene has CDR1 MNHNS and CDR2 SASEGT. CDR3 length: 18 amino acids.

This clonotype was found a few times. The rearrangement links TRBV7-9 to TRBJ1-6; 7 nucleotides agree with TRBD1. There are 16 residues in the CDR3. Germline-derived CDR1 and CDR2 are SEHNR and FQNEAQ (reference sequence). Germline trimming cut 3 bases from V and 8 bases from J; bases unmatched to any gene: 10. The CDR3 sequence: CASSFRGDRGDSPLHF. The CDR3 nucleotides are TGTGCCAGCAGCTTCCGGGGGGACAGAGGGGATTCACCCCTCCACTTT.

This clonotype was observed many times. The rearrangement links TRBV11-1 to TRBJ2-3; D is perhaps TRBD1 (6 bases). The germline V gene encodes CDR1 SGHAT and CDR2 FQDESV (reference sequence). The CDR3 covers 17 residues. Between the trimmed V and J ends, which lost 2 bases and 3 bases, there was a span of 18 bases. CDR3: CASSLPRTGSRTDTQYF. In DNA, the CDR3 is TGTGCCAGCAGCTTACCCCGTACAGGGTCAAGAACAGATACGCAGTATTTT. Looking up the rest from reference TRBV11-1 and TRBJ2-3 gives the full variable domain: EAEVAQSPRYKITEKSQAVAFWCDPISGHATLYWYRQILGQGPELLVQFQDESVVDDSQLPKDRFSAERLKGVDSTLKIQPAELGDSAMYLCASSLPRTGSRTDTQYFGPGTRLTVL.

The gene calls are TRBV19 and TRBJ2-4, with D unresolved. The V end was cut by 6 bases, the J end by 0 bases, with 9 bases between. This CDR3 spans 14 amino acids. The V gene's germline CDR1 is LNHDA and CDR2 SQIVND (reference sequence). The CDR3 region is CASSLDPAKNIQYF. DNA of the CDR3: TGTGCCAGTAGCCTGGATCCAGCCAAAAACATTCAGTACTTC.

The V and J genes are TRBV20-1 and TRBJ2-3; D is perhaps TRBD1 or TRBD2 (5 bases each). The CDR3 loop spans 13 amino acids. Trimming took 4 bases from V and 3 from J, leaving 11 bases between them. Germline V gene sequence: CDR1 DFQATT, CDR2 SNEGSKA (reference sequence). CDR3 sequence: CSATRDATDTQYF. For the CDR3, the DNA is TGCAGTGCTACCCGGGACGCGACAGATACGCAGTATTTT.

This clonotype occurred many times. The CDR3 DNA follows: TGTGCCAGCAGCAATGGATTATCTAATGAAAAACTGTTTTTT. Translated: CASSNGLSNEKLFF. This chain connects TRBV7-8 to TRBJ1-4, with D unclear. Germline V gene lookup returns CDR1 SGHVS and CDR2 FQNEAQ. The V end lost 5 bases, the J end lost 3 bases, and 10 bases lay between the germline ends. The CDR3 covers 14 residues.

V gene TRBV29-1 combines with J gene TRBJ2-7; D perhaps matches TRBD1 (5 bases). The CDR3 contains 12 residues. With 7 bases removed from V and 3 bases from J, the gap between germline ends came to 13 bases. Looked up from germline, CDR1 is SQVTM and CDR2 is ANQGSEA. CDR3 protein: CSAMTVLYEQYF. CDR3 sequence (DNA): TGCAGCGCTATGACAGTACTCTACGAGCAGTACTTC.

This clonotype was seen more than once but under ten times. The gene calls are TRBV12-3 or TRBV12-4 and TRBJ1-5; D remains unclear. This CDR3 comprises 15 residues. V was clipped by 1 base and J by 7 bases, with 14 bases between them. The CDR3 DNA reads TGTGCCAGCAGTTTAGACGGCCAGGTCAACCAGCCCCAGCATTTT. Protein product: CASSLDGQVNQPQHF.

The chain uses TRBV4-2 and TRBJ2-4; 10 bases map to TRBD2. The V segment lost 3 bases and the J segment 0 bases; nucleotides outside the gene matches: 5. CDR1 is LGHNA, CDR2 YNFKEQ, per germline. The CDR3 has 17 residues. The CDR3 coding sequence is TGTGCCAGCAGCCAGTCGACTAGCGGGTTAGCCAAAAACATTCAGTACTTC. Its protein product is CASSQSTSGLAKNIQYF.

This chain uses TRBV20-1 with TRBJ1-1; weak D call: TRBD1 (6 bases). CDR1 is DFQATT, CDR2 SNEGSKA, per germline (reference sequence). Deletions cut 4 bases from V and 4 bases from J, with 16 bases between. CDR3 size: 14 residues. CDR3 coding DNA: TGCAGTGCTAACCTGGGGGGGCCCTCCACTGAAGCTTTCTTT. Amino acids: CSANLGGPSTEAFF.

The CDR3 spells CASSPPGTVYNEQFF. For the CDR3, the DNA is TGTGCCAGCTCACCGCCCGGGACAGTCTACAATGAGCAGTTCTTC. The chain is built from TRBV18 and TRBJ2-1; 7 bases are a match to TRBD1. With V trimmed by 3 bases and J by 3 bases, 5 bases remained unmatched. The CDR3 runs to 15 residues. From germline, CDR1 is KGHSH and CDR2 LQKENI.

The CDR3 spells CASNLLAHNEQFF. CDR3 DNA: TGTGCCAGCAACCTACTAGCGCACAATGAGCAGTTCTTC. The V gene is TRBV6-2 or TRBV6-3, the J gene TRBJ2-1, with 7 bases aligning to TRBD2. V shed 7 bases and J 5 bases; nucleotides not matched to a gene: 5. In germline, CDR1 is MNHEY, CDR2 SVGEGT. The CDR3 loop spans 13 amino acids.

In nucleotides, the CDR3 is TGCAGTGCTAGGCGGGGACTAGTAAACGAGCAGTACTTC. It codes for CSARRGLVNEQYF. V is TRBV20-1 and J is TRBJ2-7; 8 bases line up with TRBD2. V shed 3 bases and J 5 bases; nucleotides not matched to a gene: 6. The CDR3 length is 13 residues. Germline V CDR1 and CDR2: DFQATT, SNEGSKA (reference sequence).

J is TRBJ2-1 and V is TRBV29-1; TRBD2 matches at 11 bases. CDR1 is SQVTM, CDR2 ANQGSEA, per germline. CDR3 size: 14 residues. With 4 bases clipped from V and 7 bases from J, the junction kept 6 bases outside the gene matches. The CDR3: CSVVGRLAGNEQFF. The CDR3 nucleotides read TGCAGCGTTGTTGGAAGACTAGCGGGGAATGAGCAGTTCTTC.

This clonotype was counted ten times or more. The V and J genes are TRBV5-1 and TRBJ2-1; D gene ambiguous. In germline, CDR1 is SGHRS, CDR2 YFSETQ. The CDR3 is 14 residues long. V was pared by 1 base and J by 0 bases, with 5 bases between. The CDR3 nucleotides are TGCGCCAGCAGCTTGTCTAGCTCCTACAATGAGCAGTTCTTC. This translates into CASSLSSSYNEQFF.

The chain has TRBV10-3 and TRBJ2-7; 8 bases match TRBD1. The CDR3 is made up of 14 amino acids. The J segment lost 2 bases and the V segment lost 6 bases, leaving 6 bases of the junction unmatched. CDR1 is ENHRY and CDR2 is SYGVKD in the germline V gene. CDR3 nucleotides: TGTGCCATCAGGGCCCCGGGACAGGCCTACGAGCAGTACTTC. Translated, it gives CAIRAPGQAYEQYF.

In this sample, this clonotype turned up once. The genes are TRBV21-1 and TRBJ2-4; the table's D gene call, TRBD1, was not cross checked with the DNA. TRBV21-1 is flagged as a pseudogene. The CDR3 loop spans 16 amino acids. The CDR3 bases are TGTGCCAGCAGCAAAACGCGCAGGGGGCCCAAAAACATTCAGTACTTC. Translation gives CASSKTRRGPKNIQYF.